These 17 T cell receptor beta chains originate from one sample sequenced in a study of cytomegalovirus exposure and HLA in healthy donors. With 60 Vbeta and 13 Jbeta primers, the PCR was carried out. Only in-frame clones appear in the TCRdb table, and some are missing; sequencing was by immunoSEQ multiplex PCR. The table lists 100,000 to 150,000 clones, approximately 80% of them singletons. Sequencing was performed on PBMCs. These receptors all stem from a man younger than 35 in good health and CMV-seronegative.

V is TRBV6-5 and J is TRBJ2-7, with 7 bases fitting TRBD1. Germline CDR1 and CDR2: MNHEY and SVGAGI. There are 13 residues in the CDR3. J was trimmed by 2 bases and V by 5 bases; bases with no gene match: 3. The chain's CDR3 is CASSIGQAYEQYF. CDR3 bases: TGTGCCAGCAGTATAGGACAGGCCTACGAGCAGTACTTC.

This clone has only a few counts. This chain connects TRBV19 to TRBJ1-1, with 8 bases matching TRBD1. V shed 5 bases, J shed 0 bases, and the junction held 8 bases outside the gene matches. The CDR3 has 16 amino acids. Germline-derived CDR1 and CDR2 are LNHDA and SQIVND (reference sequence). This CDR3 is CASSVGTGTMNTEAFF. CDR3 sequence (DNA): TGTGCCAGTAGTGTGGGGACAGGAACCATGAACACTGAAGCTTTCTTT.

V usage is TRBV19 and J usage is TRBJ1-2; no clear D gene. CDR1 LNHDA and CDR2 SQIVND come from the germline V gene (reference sequence). Deletions cut 3 bases from V and 0 bases from J, with 14 bases between. The CDR3 is 16 amino acids. CDR3 region: CASSISRTGSNYGYTF. As DNA, the CDR3 is TGTGCCAGTAGTATTAGCAGAACGGGTTCTAACTATGGCTACACCTTC.

V usage is TRBV7-2 and J usage is TRBJ2-7, with D unclear. This CDR3 is built from 14 residues. Germline CDR1 reads SGHTA; CDR2 reads FQGNSA. V gave up 0 bases and J gave up 4 bases, with 10 bases separating them. The CDR3 region is CASSLAIIGYEQYF. Here the CDR3 DNA reads TGTGCCAGCAGCTTAGCAATTATCGGTTACGAGCAGTACTTC.

Here the CDR3 DNA reads TGCGCCAGCAGCTTGGGTCAAGCCTTGTATAATTCACCCCTCCACTTT. It yields the protein CASSLGQALYNSPLHF. V and J are TRBV5-1 and TRBJ1-6, with D hard to call. The CDR3 contains 16 residues. Germline CDR1 and CDR2: SGHRS and YFSETQ. V shed 0 bases and J shed 4 bases, with 11 bases lying between them.

The J gene is TRBJ2-7, the V gene TRBV28, with TRBD1 as a possible D gene (5 bases). Germline V gene data show CDR1 as MDHEN and CDR2 as SYDVKM. This CDR3 spans 14 amino acids. V gave up 3 bases and J gave up 5 bases, with 14 bases separating them. For the CDR3, the DNA is TGTGCCAGCAGTTTTATCGGCAGGGTTGACGAGCAGTACTTC. This sequence encodes CASSFIGRVDEQYF.

Here the CDR3 DNA reads TGTGCCAGTAGTATACTGGGCGTCGGCCAAGGGAGGTTTTTT. This translates into CASSILGVGQGRFF. V and J are TRBV19 and TRBJ1-4; D gene uncertain. The V end lost 2 bases, the J end lost 16 bases, and 20 bases lay between the germline ends. This CDR3 contains 14 residues. CDR1 is LNHDA and CDR2 is SQIVND in the germline V gene (reference sequence).

V is TRBV7-9 and J is TRBJ2-7, with 9 positions matching TRBD2. V was clipped by 0 bases and J by 6 bases; unmatched bases: 9. The CDR3 is made up of 16 amino acids. From germline, CDR1 is SEHNR and CDR2 FQNEAQ (reference sequence). The CDR3 sequence is CASSLAGGGESREQYF. The CDR3 DNA sequence: TGTGCCAGCAGCTTAGCTGGCGGGGGGGAAAGCCGCGAGCAGTACTTC.

This chain connects TRBV27 to TRBJ2-7, with 12 positions matching TRBD2. Trimming cost V 8 bases and J 7 bases; bases outside gene matches: 6. CDR3 length: 13 amino acids. The germline gives CDR1 MNHEY, CDR2 SMNVEV (reference sequence). CDR3 in amino acids: CASQLTSGREQYF. CDR3 sequence (DNA): TGTGCCAGCCAATTGACTAGCGGGAGAGAGCAGTACTTC.

This chain uses TRBV7-9 with TRBJ2-7; the D gene is possibly TRBD1 (5 bases). The CDR3 sequence is 13 residues long. V was shortened by 5 bases and J by 2 bases, with 10 bases between the two germline ends. Germline-derived CDR1 and CDR2 are SEHNR and FQNEAQ (reference sequence). CDR3 DNA: TGTGCCAGCAGCCCGGCAGGGACCTACGAGCAGTACTTC. Residues: CASSPAGTYEQYF.

Comment on this clone: Distinct nucleotide sequences in the sample also encode this CDR3. The V gene is TRBV18, the J gene TRBJ1-1, with TRBD1 matching over 7 bases. This CDR3 has 13 residues. Germline V lookup: CDR1 KGHSH, CDR2 LQKENI. V shed 2 bases and J 4 bases; nucleotides not matched to a gene: 1. The CDR3 sequence is CASSPDRATEAFF. The DNA of the CDR3 is TGTGCCAGCTCACCAGACAGGGCCACTGAAGCTTTCTTT.

The chain recombines TRBV29-1 with TRBJ1-1; D perhaps matches TRBD1 (5 bases). The CDR3 sequence is 13 residues long. Germline V CDR1 and CDR2: SQVTM, ANQGSEA. The V gene lost 3 bases and the J gene lost 0 bases, with 8 bases spanning the gap. The CDR3 DNA reads as TGCAGCGTTGAGCGGGGCGTGAACACTGAAGCTTTCTTT. The encoded protein is CSVERGVNTEAFF.

The chain is built from TRBV15 and TRBJ2-3; tentative D call: TRBD2 (6 bases). Looked up from germline, CDR1 is LNHNV and CDR2 is YYDKDF (reference sequence). The V end lost 3 bases, the J end lost 0 bases, and 13 bases lay between the germline ends. The length of the CDR3 is 16 residues. The CDR3 reads CATSRPRGSSTDTQYF. In nucleotides, the CDR3 is TGTGCCACCAGCAGGCCCCGGGGGTCGAGCACAGATACGCAGTATTTT.

A few counts support this clone. The rearrangement links TRBV6-5 to TRBJ1-5, with unresolved D. CDR1 and CDR2 (germline): MNHEY, SVGAGI. The V gene lost 5 bases and the J gene lost 4 bases, with 9 bases spanning the gap. This CDR3 has 13 residues. CDR3: CASSPPLNQPQHF. The CDR3 DNA is TGTGCCAGCAGTCCTCCCCTTAATCAGCCCCAGCATTTT.

The chain has TRBV30 and TRBJ1-1, with 8 bases aligning to TRBD1. The CDR3 contains 14 residues. CDR1 is GTSNPN, CDR2 SVGIG, per germline (reference sequence). V lost 3 bases and J lost 1; bases outside the gene matches: 4. The CDR3 loop reads CAWRGTGPNTEAFF. CDR3 in DNA: TGTGCCTGGAGGGGGACAGGCCCGAACACTGAAGCTTTCTTT.

The chain links TRBV2 to TRBJ2-7, with D possibly matching TRBD1 (5 bases). The germline V gene has CDR1 SNHLY and CDR2 FYNNEI. The length of the CDR3 is 14 residues. Between the trimmed V and J ends, which lost 5 bases and 3 bases, there was a span of 14 bases. The CDR3 sequence: CASSSTTAIYEQYF. In nucleotides, the CDR3 is TGTGCCAGCAGTAGCACGACAGCGATCTACGAGCAGTACTTC.

The chain has TRBV29-1 and TRBJ2-3; D possibly corresponds to TRBD1 (6 bases). Per germline, CDR1 SQVTM and CDR2 ANQGSEA. The CDR3 consists of 12 residues. V was pared by 7 bases and J by 4 bases, with 12 bases between. CDR3 DNA: TGCAGCGCAACTACAGGGCCAGATACGCAGTATTTT. Translated, it gives CSATTGPDTQYF.